The 25 T cell receptor beta chains given below trace back to one sample, sequenced in a study of post-analysis software for immune sequencing data. Whole-study findings and limits: TRBV segments more frequent in patients than in controls numbered roughly 5 and included TRBV5-6, TRBV5-1 and TRBV20-1.

Every TCR beta cDNA library bore unique molecular identifiers. TCRdb reprocessed the PCR reads with MiXCR, giving one entry per CDR3 protein. The sample has hundreds of thousands of distinct CDR3 sequences, less than 35% seen once; the top ten hold more than 0.45%. No antigen has been identified for these receptors. The specimen was blood. Source of these receptors: a girl aged 5-17 years with multiple sclerosis.

The CDR3 DNA is TGTGCCAGCAACCAGACTGTTAACTATGGCTACACCTTC. Amino acids: CASNQTVNYGYTF. This sequence joins TRBV7-9 and TRBJ1-2; D is unclear. Trimming left V 7 bases short and J 1 base short, with 10 bases between. The germline CDR1 and CDR2 sequences are SEHNR and FQNEAQ (reference sequence). This CDR3 comprises 13 residues.

A remark on this clonotype: The CDR3 does not close with the conserved phenylalanine or tryptophan, likely indicating a read error. The V call is TRBV27, the J call TRBJ2-1; TRBD2 matches 8 bases. The V segment lost 6 bases and the J segment 6 bases; nucleotides outside the gene matches: 4. In germline, CDR1 is MNHEY, CDR2 SMNVEV (reference sequence). This CDR3 is 13 amino acids long. The DNA for the CDR3 is TGTGCCAGCAGCCGGGGGGGGAGCAATGAGCAGTTCGTC. It codes for CASSRGGSNEQFV.

This rearrangement joins TRBV5-1 to TRBJ2-3; 13 bases align to TRBD2. The V and J ends lost 1 base and 7 bases, in that order; junction bases with no gene match: 6. The CDR3 consists of 16 residues. Germline CDR1 and CDR2: SGHRS and YFSETQ. The CDR3 here is CASSLMTSGGIHTQYF. The CDR3 DNA reads TGCGCCAGCAGCTTGATGACTAGCGGGGGGATTCATACGCAGTATTTT.

The genes are TRBV27 and TRBJ1-5; no firm D call. The ends were cut back, 3 bases at V and 0 bases at J, with 9 bases in the middle. The CDR3 length is 15 residues. The germline CDR1 and CDR2 sequences are MNHEY and SMNVEV (reference sequence). CDR3 loop: CASSLAVTSNQPQHF. In DNA, the CDR3 is TGTGCCAGCAGTTTGGCCGTGACTAGCAATCAGCCCCAGCATTTT.

This clonotype was seen more than once but under ten times. The chain carries TRBV25-1 and TRBJ1-4, with TRBD1 matching over 10 bases. The length of the CDR3 is 17 residues. V trimming: 4 bases; J trimming: 0 bases; junction bases outside the gene matches: 5. CDR1 and CDR2 from the germline V gene are MGHDK and SYGVNS. The DNA of the CDR3 is TGTGCCAGCAGTGCACCCGGGACAGGGGCAACTAATGAAAAACTGTTTTTT. This gives the protein CASSAPGTGATNEKLFF.

The chain couples TRBV2 to TRBJ2-7; 7 bases are shared with TRBD2. CDR1 and CDR2 (germline): SNHLY, FYNNEI. The CDR3 contains 14 residues. V shed 10 bases, J shed 0 bases, and the junction held 9 bases outside the gene matches. The CDR3 loop is CANPSGTISYEQYF. Written as DNA, the CDR3 is TGTGCCAACCCTAGCGGTACCATCTCCTACGAGCAGTACTTC.

The rearrangement links TRBV20-1 to TRBJ2-1; no reliable D call. Per germline, CDR1 DFQATT and CDR2 SNEGSKA (reference sequence). V lost 2 bases and J 1 base, leaving 18 bases between the germline ends. The CDR3 totals 17 residues. CDR3 nucleotides: TGCAGTGCTAGATCTGGCGCGATCCTTGGGTCCTACAATGAGCAGTTCTTC. This codes for CSARSGAILGSYNEQFF.

The CDR3 loop is CASSLKGARVGETQFF. The CDR3 DNA sequence: TGTGCCAGCAGCTTAAAGGGGGCTAGGGTTGGAGAGACCCAGTTCTTC. The chain joins TRBV7-2 to TRBJ2-1, with 7 bases fitting TRBD1. V trimming: 2 bases; J trimming: 13 bases; junction bases outside the gene matches: 17. The CDR3 extends over 16 amino acids. From germline, CDR1 is SGHTA and CDR2 FQGNSA.

This clonotype was found once. The chain recombines TRBV7-9 with TRBJ2-1; no definite D call. CDR1 is SEHNR and CDR2 is FQNEAQ in the germline V gene (reference sequence). V gave up 4 bases and J gave up 7 bases, with 8 bases separating them. The CDR3 runs 12 residues. CDR3 sequence reads: CASSSYNNEQFF. The CDR3 DNA sequence: TGTGCCAGCAGCTCCTATAATAATGAGCAGTTCTTC.

The chain carries TRBV18 and TRBJ2-3; D is unresolved. Per germline, CDR1 KGHSH and CDR2 LQKENI. V lost 5 bases and J lost 7, with 19 bases in between. This CDR3 contains 15 residues. CDR3 protein: CASSSSGTEANTQYF. The CDR3, as DNA: TGTGCCAGCTCATCTTCCGGTACAGAGGCGAATACGCAGTATTTT.

The rearrangement links TRBV10-1 to TRBJ2-2; TRBD1 aligns across 8 bases. J was trimmed by 6 bases and V by 6 bases; bases with no gene match: 6. Germline V CDR1 and CDR2: WNHNN, SYGVQD (reference sequence). This CDR3 region has 14 residues. The CDR3, as DNA: TGCGCCAGCAGCCGGACAGGGTTTTCCGGGGAGCTGTTTTTT. It encodes CASSRTGFSGELFF.

The chain links TRBV7-9 to TRBJ2-5; TRBD1 matches at 10 bases. This CDR3 is 16 amino acids long. Germline V gene data show CDR1 as SEHNR and CDR2 as FQNEAQ (reference sequence). The V and J ends lost 3 bases and 1 base, in that order; junction bases with no gene match: 5. DNA for the CDR3: TGTGCCAGCAGCTTCCGGGACAGGGGTTTCCAAGAGACCCAGTACTTC. As protein: CASSFRDRGFQETQYF. Together with reference TRBV7-9 and TRBJ2-5, the CDR3 gives the full variable domain: DTGVSQNPRHKITKRGQNVTFRCDPISEHNRLYWYRQTLGQGPEFLTYFQNEAQLEKSRLLSDRFSAERPKGSFSTLEIQRTEQGDSAMYLCASSFRDRGFQETQYFGPGTRLLVL.

The rearrangement links TRBV7-8 to TRBJ2-3; D is possibly TRBD2 (5 bases). Trimming removed 2 bases from V and 2 bases from J, with 14 bases in between. CDR3 length equals 16 residues. The germline V gene encodes CDR1 SGHVS and CDR2 FQNEAQ. The CDR3 reads CASSLFEGTSTDTQYF. CDR3 DNA sequence: TGTGCCAGCAGCTTATTTGAGGGAACTTCCACAGATACGCAGTATTTT.

In its sample, this clonotype was seen a few times. V is TRBV15 and J is TRBJ2-4; maybe TRBD1 (5 bases). V was pared by 1 base and J by 0 bases, with 16 bases between. The CDR3 extends over 18 amino acids. Germline loops: CDR1 LNHNV, CDR2 YYDKDF (reference sequence). This chain's CDR3 is CATSRVTQGMIAKNIQYF. As DNA, the CDR3 is TGTGCCACCAGCAGAGTTACCCAGGGTATGATAGCCAAAAACATTCAGTACTTC.

This sequence joins TRBV7-9 and TRBJ2-2; 7 nucleotides match TRBD1. Germline-derived CDR1 and CDR2 are SEHNR and FQNEAQ (reference sequence). With V trimmed by 3 bases and J by 1 base, 11 bases remained unmatched. The CDR3 consists of 18 residues. This CDR3 reads CASSLETGQDVNTGELFF. The CDR3 DNA follows: TGTGCCAGCAGCTTGGAAACTGGACAGGACGTGAACACCGGGGAGCTGTTTTTT. Drawing the rest from reference TRBV7-9 and TRBJ2-2, the complete variable domain is DTGVSQNPRHKITKRGQNVTFRCDPISEHNRLYWYRQTLGQGPEFLTYFQNEAQLEKSRLLSDRFSAERPKGSFSTLEIQRTEQGDSAMYLCASSLETGQDVNTGELFFGEGSRLTVL.

This clonotype was detected only a few times. The DNA for the CDR3 is TGTGCCAGCTCACCACTGGGACGGAACCAAGAGACCCAGTACTTC. It is translated as CASSPLGRNQETQYF. The chain joins TRBV18 to TRBJ2-5; D tentatively fits TRBD1 or TRBD2 (5 bases each). Trimming took off 1 base at V and 0 bases at J, with 9 bases between the two ends. There are 15 residues in the CDR3. Germline CDR1 KGHSH, CDR2 LQKENI.

The rearrangement joins TRBV20-1 to TRBJ1-5; 7 bases line up with TRBD1. The germline gives CDR1 DFQATT, CDR2 SNEGSKA (reference sequence). J lost 3 bases, V lost 5 bases, and 13 bases had no gene match. This CDR3 contains 16 residues. The CDR3 sequence: CSAPLAGGLYNQPQHF. The CDR3 DNA sequence: TGCAGTGCTCCCCTCGCAGGGGGGCTATACAATCAGCCCCAGCATTTT.

This clonotype was seen a few times. V gene TRBV20-1 combines with J gene TRBJ2-7; TRBD1 aligns across 7 bases. The germline gives CDR1 DFQATT, CDR2 SNEGSKA (reference sequence). Trimming took 3 bases from V and 3 from J; bases not matched to a gene: 17. CDR3 length equals 17 residues. The CDR3 sequence: CSASRGFRTGLFYEQYF. The CDR3 DNA reads TGCAGTGCTAGCCGAGGCTTCAGGACAGGCCTTTTCTACGAGCAGTACTTC.

DNA for the CDR3: TGCGCCAGCATCGGGGGAGGTAGCTCCTACAATGAGCAGTTCTTC. Translation: CASIGGGSSYNEQFF. This sequence joins TRBV5-1 and TRBJ2-1; the D gene is possibly TRBD2 (6 bases). V was pared by 6 bases and J by 0 bases, with 13 bases between. CDR1 is SGHRS and CDR2 is YFSETQ in the germline V gene. This CDR3 spans 15 amino acids.

In the case of this clonotype: The junction does not match germline at one end; this may be a read error. This chain connects TRBV20-1 to TRBJ1-1, with TRBD1 as a possible D gene (6 bases). CDR3 size: 14 residues. CDR1 is DFQATT and CDR2 is SNEGSKA in the germline V gene (reference sequence). Written as DNA, the CDR3 is TGCAGTGCTAAATGGGGGGGTGGGGACACTAAAGCTTTCTTT. This sequence encodes CSAKWGGGDTKAFF.

This clonotype was observed a handful of times. The chain links TRBV6-5 to TRBJ2-5; 7 bases are a match to TRBD2. The CDR3 extends over 13 amino acids. V lost 7 bases and J lost 5; bases outside the gene matches: 7. Germline values: CDR1 MNHEY, CDR2 SVGAGI. The CDR3 DNA is TGTGCCAGCAAGGAGCCCGGGAGGGAGACCCAGTACTTC. Translated, it gives CASKEPGRETQYF.

To note about this clonotype: A much bigger clone sits one base away, suggesting this may be a read error. This rearrangement joins TRBV10-3 to TRBJ2-5, with TRBD2 identical over 7 bases. The J call may be in error: the DNA end matches TRBJ2-7 better. The CDR3 consists of 14 residues. The germline V gene has CDR1 ENHRY and CDR2 SYGVKD. DNA for the CDR3: TGTGCCATCGGTCGAGCGGGAAGCCGGGACGAGCAGTACTTC. Amino acid sequence: CAIGRAGSRDEQYF.

CDR3 in DNA: TGTGCCATCAGTGAGTCAATGGAGGGAACAGATACGCAGTATTTT. Translation gives CAISESMEGTDTQYF. The chain recombines TRBV10-3 with TRBJ2-3, with a tentative D call TRBD2 (6 bases). The CDR3 length is 15 residues. Germline CDR1 reads ENHRY; CDR2 reads SYGVKD. V lost 0 bases and J lost 3, with 10 bases in between.

The J gene is TRBJ2-3, the V gene TRBV10-3, with 8 bases that match TRBD2. The V and J ends lost 5 bases and 2 bases, in that order; junction bases with no gene match: 6. Per germline, CDR1 ENHRY and CDR2 SYGVKD. CDR3 length equals 15 residues. CDR3 amino acids: CAISLAGPDTDTQYF. CDR3 in DNA: TGTGCCATCAGTTTAGCGGGACCAGACACAGATACGCAGTATTTT.

The chain links TRBV5-1 to TRBJ1-1; the match to TRBD1 covers 7 bases. Looked up from germline, CDR1 is SGHRS and CDR2 is YFSETQ. The CDR3 is 15 amino acids. With 4 bases clipped from V and 4 bases from J, the junction kept 10 bases outside the gene matches. CDR3 coding DNA: TGCGCCAGCAGCCCCCGATATCCAGGGGGCACTGAAGCTTTCTTT. The encoded protein is CASSPRYPGGTEAFF.